This T cell receptor beta chain was sequenced for a study of response to subunit inactivated influenza vaccine. Study conclusions and caveats: It was the authors' suggestion that each seasonal influenza vaccination recruits few new T cells.

Trimming cost V 1 base and J 6 bases, with 10 bases left between them. This CDR3 has 14 amino acids. This clonotype was seen more than once but under ten times. What it binds is not known. In TCRdb, the RT-PCR reads were re-called with MiXCR into one record per CDR3 protein. The repertoire holds fewer than 700,000 distinct CDR3 sequences, with around 13% as singletons. This receptor was identified in a man aged 50 to 59 who received an inactivated influenza vaccine. J is TRBJ1-5 and V is TRBV12-3 or TRBV12-4, with a tentative D call TRBD1 (5 bases). The sequencing here drew on PBMCs from blood, taken more than 35 days after vaccination. The CDR3 spells CASSLEPGLQPQHF. The CDR3 DNA is TGTGCCAGCAGTTTAGAGCCAGGGCTTCAGCCCCAGCATTTT.